This T cell receptor (beta chain) was sequenced in a study of blood T cell repertoires in COVID-19 (TCRdb year 2020). Broadly, across the study: Samples from collaborators originated in the United States, Italy and Spain and spanned both the acute and convalescent phases of COVID-19. A freely available public database, intended as a resource for researchers studying the immune response to SARS-CoV-2, is where the repertoires were released. The samples were drawn from two sources: the first 160 participants of the ongoing ImmuneRACE study, and 950 to 1,500 subjects contributed by 6 global collaborators. The dataset comprised deeply sampled blood TCRbeta repertoires from subjects exposed to, actively infected with, or recovered from COVID-19. Where available, HLA class I and class II types were taken from metadata supplied by the sample provider and were not determined by assay-based typing. Nearly every sample came with metadata listing a de-identified subject ID, COVID-19 status, age in years and sex. The material from the prospective study consisted of cDNA or gDNA derived from T cells, B-cell-depleted T cells, or PBMCs. Broad study findings and their caveats: The amount of clinical and demographic metadata varied by source and participant and was provided uncurated.

The immunoSEQ Assay, a bias-controlled multiplex PCR, was used to amplify TCRbeta CDR3 regions from genomic DNA. On the study's bioinformatics: Within the assay, amplification of reference gene primers was used to estimate how many nucleated cells each sample contained. Sequence reads were collapsed and filtered to measure the absolute abundance of every unique TCRbeta CDR3 rearrangement. Productive Simpson clonality was computed per sample as the square root of Simpson's diversity index over productive rearrangements. This is the immuneACCESS table as TCRdb keeps it, with only in-frame sequences that have V and J called. A part of the clones is gone; compared with another copy, unresolved V genes explain less than half, and the rest is unexplained. The DNA was the basis for D and trimming; V, J and clone size are from that table. The sample table holds approximately 480,000 clones, of which 89% were seen once. The biggest ten clones account for approximately 0.9% of the sample.

One collaborating source in Seattle enrolled patients while the patients were actively infected and followed the patients over time throughout the course of disease. Whole blood was collected in K2EDTA tubes by collaborating institutions according to the institutions' own protocols. For TCRbeta analysis, collaborators shipped samples as frozen whole blood, isolated PBMCs, or DNA extracted from either of those sample types. Trimming at the junction amounts to 5 bases on V and 0 bases on J, and the germline ends lie 8 bases apart. The germline V gene (reference sequence) yields LGHDT for CDR1 and YNNKEL for CDR2. Measured from the cysteine to the phenylalanine, the CDR3 is 14 residues long. The DNA shown is the 42-base CDR3, in frame from base 1. As to this clone: No antigen is known for it. Per-base quality was not reported, and no clone a single base away is much larger than it.

Sequenced material: peripheral blood. This TCR derives from a man between 18 and 35 years old with COVID-19, enrolled during active disease. Here the chain combines TRBV3-1 (or the pseudogene TRBV3-2) and TRBJ1-3; a confident D gene designation cannot be given. The DNA reads as follows: TGTGCCAGCAGCTTTTTGAGCTCTGGAAACACCATATATTTT. The encoded protein is CASSFLSSGNTIYF.